This T cell receptor beta chain appears in the sequencing data of a study of response to subunit inactivated influenza vaccine. One entry per CDR3 protein results from TCRdb running MiXCR on the RT-PCR reads. The sample consists of some 480,000 distinct CDR3 sequences, 9.5% to 13% of them appearing once. Findings and caveats of the study: Authors suggested each seasonal flu vaccination may recruit only limited numbers of new T cells.

A word on this clonotype: What it binds is not known.

J lost 9 bases, V lost 5 bases, and 9 bases had no gene match. Germline CDR1 reads SGHAT; CDR2 reads FQDESV (reference sequence). The CDR3 covers 15 residues. V gene TRBV11-1 combines with J gene TRBJ2-1; 11 bases are a match to TRBD2. This TCR was sampled from a man aged 50 to 60 who received an inactivated influenza vaccine. This specimen was PBMCs from blood, taken roughly 48 days after vaccination. For the CDR3, the DNA is TGTGCCAGCAGCCACCGGACTAGCGGGTGGGGTGAGCAGTTCTTC. Amino acids: CASSHRTSGWGEQFF. Filled out from reference TRBV11-1 and TRBJ2-1, the complete variable domain reads EAEVAQSPRYKITEKSQAVAFWCDPISGHATLYWYRQILGQGPELLVQFQDESVVDDSQLPKDRFSAERLKGVDSTLKIQPAELGDSAMYLCASSHRTSGWGEQFFGPGTRLTVL.